The clone carrying this T cell receptor beta chain was detected a few times. The data were obtained in a study of control samples from healthy donors and cancer patients. Profiling relied on immunoSEQ multiplex PCR, and the TCRdb table lists in-frame clones only, not all of them. The data hold 90,000 to 110,000 clones, with around 88% observed a single time. The sequenced sample consisted of blood. The TCR comes from a woman in her forties or fifties in good health.

The DNA for the CDR3 is TGTGCCACCAGCAGGGACATAGGGCAAGCTTTCTTT. Protein product: CATSRDIGQAFF. The chain joins TRBV24-1 to TRBJ1-1, with D possibly matching TRBD1 (6 bases). V dropped 7 bases and J dropped 9 bases, with 14 bases sitting between them. Germline loops: CDR1 KGHDR, CDR2 SFDVKD. This CDR3 has 12 amino acids.